This T cell receptor beta chain was captured in a study of response to subunit inactivated influenza vaccine. General study findings and limits: Each seasonal influenza vaccination, the authors suggested, recruits few new T cells.

The CDR3 sequence is 13 residues long. The J segment lost 8 bases and the V segment lost 5 bases, leaving 4 bases of the junction unmatched. CDR1 DFQATT and CDR2 SNEGSKA come from the germline V gene (reference sequence). A few counts support this clonotype. Its antigen is as yet unknown. TCRdb ran MiXCR on the RT-PCR reads and lists one entry per CDR3 protein. This sample has over 150,000 distinct CDR3 sequences, with around 9% found just once. This chain joins TRBV20-1 and TRBJ2-1; TRBD2 matches at 12 bases. Sequencing used non-naive T cells sorted from PBMCs, obtained on the day of vaccination. This receptor was identified in a man aged 45-65 years who received an inactivated influenza vaccine. The CDR3 region has the DNA TGCAGTGCTTACCGACTAGCGGGAGATGAGCAGTTCTTC. It specifies CSAYRLAGDEQFF.